These 29 T cell receptor beta chains were sequenced from one sample in a study of response to subunit inactivated influenza vaccine. TCRdb independently ran MiXCR on the RT-PCR reads; one entry per CDR3 protein. Of more than 600,000 distinct CDR3 sequences listed, around a sixth are singletons. The sample in question was PBMCs from blood, obtained more than 4 days after vaccination. These receptors all come from a man in his fifties who received an inactivated influenza vaccine.

The sample holds a few counts of this clonotype. The rearrangement uses TRBV5-1 and TRBJ2-7; tentatively, D is TRBD2 (6 bases). V was shortened by 3 bases and J by 3 bases, with 10 bases between the two germline ends. The CDR3 totals 13 residues. Germline CDR1 SGHRS, CDR2 YFSETQ. Here the CDR3 DNA reads TGCGCCAGCAGCTCAAGGGGACTCTACGAGCAGTACTTC. It yields the protein CASSSRGLYEQYF.

This clonotype has just a few counts. The chain couples TRBV11-2 to TRBJ2-7; 12 nucleotides agree with TRBD2. The junction had 10 bases not matched to a gene; V was cut back by 6 bases and J by 7 bases. This CDR3 has 15 residues. Per the germline V gene, CDR1 is SGHAT and CDR2 is FQNNGV. The CDR3: CASRRPSGRAREQYF. The CDR3 region has the DNA TGTGCCAGCAGACGTCCTAGCGGGAGGGCGAGGGAGCAGTACTTC.

This clonotype turned up a few times. The rearrangement joins TRBV6-1 to TRBJ2-7, with 14 nucleotides matching TRBD2. The trim removed 6 bases at V and 2 bases at J, leaving 0 bases unmatched. Germline-derived CDR1 and CDR2 are MNHNS and SASEGT. The CDR3 consists of 14 residues. The CDR3 region is CASRGLAGAYEQYF. DNA of the CDR3: TGTGCCAGCAGGGGACTAGCGGGGGCCTACGAGCAGTACTTC.

The genes are TRBV12-3 or TRBV12-4 and TRBJ2-1; 10 bases align to TRBD2. J gave up 3 bases and V 4 bases, and 6 bases lay outside the gene matches. This CDR3 is built from 16 residues. The CDR3 spells CASSWLLAGNYNEQFF. The CDR3 bases are TGTGCCAGCAGTTGGTTACTAGCGGGAAACTACAATGAGCAGTTCTTC.

The table lists this clonotype with a few counts. An end of the junction does not agree with germline; a read error may underlie this. The V and J genes are TRBV12-3 or TRBV12-4 and TRBJ1-4; a weak D match, TRBD1 (5 bases). This CDR3 contains 13 residues. This chain's CDR3 is CASSLGRGEKLFF. CDR3 DNA: TGTGCCAGCAGCTTAGGACGGGGGGAAAAACTGTTTTTT.

This clonotype has only a few counts. CDR3 loop: CASSSAIGGGSTDTQYF. In DNA form, the CDR3 reads TGTGCCAGCAGTTCCGCGATCGGCGGGGGAAGCACAGATACGCAGTATTTT. The chain uses TRBV28 and TRBJ2-3; the match to TRBD2 covers 7 bases. The J segment lost 0 bases and the V segment lost 4 bases, leaving 10 bases of the junction unmatched. Germline V lookup: CDR1 MDHEN, CDR2 SYDVKM. CDR3 length: 17 amino acids.

This clonotype was seen a few times. V gene TRBV9 combines with J gene TRBJ2-1, with TRBD2 matching 10 bases. The CDR3 sequence is 15 residues long. V was pared by 4 bases and J by 10 bases, with 11 bases of the junction left unmatched. Germline CDR1 SGDLS, CDR2 YYNGEE. The CDR3 loop is CASSPRGVAGGEQFF. In DNA, the CDR3 is TGTGCCAGCAGCCCCAGGGGGGTAGCGGGAGGAGAGCAGTTCTTC. Full variable domain (rest looked up from reference TRBV9 and TRBJ2-1): DSGVTQTPKHLITATGQRVTLRCSPRSGDLSVYWYQQSLDQGLQFLIQYYNGEERAKGNILERFSAQQFPDLHSELNLSSLELGDSALYFCASSPRGVAGGEQFFGPGTRLTVL.

In its sample, this clonotype was seen many times. J is TRBJ1-2 and V is TRBV12-3 or TRBV12-4, with 8 bases matching TRBD1. V shed 2 bases, J shed 4 bases, and the junction held 3 bases outside the gene matches. The CDR3 is made up of 14 amino acids. For the CDR3, the DNA is TGTGCCAGCAGTTTACAGGGGGCCAGCTATGGCTACACCTTC. Its protein product is CASSLQGASYGYTF.

CDR3 nucleotides: TGCAGTGCTATGACAGATAGCAATCAGCCCCAGCATTTT. Amino acid sequence: CSAMTDSNQPQHF. The genes are TRBV20-1 and TRBJ1-5, with a tentative D call TRBD1 (5 bases). Trimming left V 4 bases short and J 0 bases short, with 7 bases between. Per the germline V gene, CDR1 is DFQATT and CDR2 is SNEGSKA (reference sequence). The CDR3 consists of 13 residues.

This chain uses TRBV6-1 with TRBJ2-7, with a tentative D call TRBD1 (5 bases). Germline V CDR1 and CDR2: MNHNS, SASEGT. The CDR3 extends over 13 amino acids. The ends were cut back, 2 bases at V and 3 bases at J, with 8 bases in the middle. The CDR3 protein is CASSETTGYEQYF. The CDR3 DNA is TGTGCCAGCAGTGAAACTACAGGCTACGAGCAGTACTTC.

This clonotype was recorded a few times. The chain carries TRBV29-1 and TRBJ2-1; D not certain. This CDR3 comprises 13 residues. Looked up from germline, CDR1 is SQVTM and CDR2 is ANQGSEA. Trimming shortened V by 5 bases and J by 4 bases, and 12 bases separated the two germline ends. The CDR3 protein is CSVRRSGYNEQFF. CDR3 nucleotides: TGCAGCGTTAGAAGGTCCGGTTACAATGAGCAGTTCTTC.

This clonotype was detected a few times. The chain links TRBV12-3 or TRBV12-4 to TRBJ2-7; D remains unclear. This CDR3 is built from 12 residues. Trimming took off 3 bases at V and 6 bases at J, with 9 bases between the two ends. Here the CDR3 reads CASSFGTAEQYF. The CDR3 region has the DNA TGTGCCAGCAGTTTTGGCACAGCCGAGCAGTACTTC.

This clonotype was found a few times. This sequence joins TRBV9 and TRBJ1-2; 7 bases agree with TRBD1. CDR1 SGDLS and CDR2 YYNGEE come from the germline V gene. The CDR3 is 15 amino acids. With 4 bases clipped from V and 0 bases from J, the junction kept 6 bases outside the gene matches. The CDR3 nucleotides read TGTGCCAGCAGCACATCAGGGGGAGCTAACTATGGCTACACCTTC. Translating gives CASSTSGGANYGYTF. Full variable domain (remainder filled in from reference TRBV9 and TRBJ1-2): DSGVTQTPKHLITATGQRVTLRCSPRSGDLSVYWYQQSLDQGLQFLIQYYNGEERAKGNILERFSAQQFPDLHSELNLSSLELGDSALYFCASSTSGGANYGYTFGSGTRLTVV.

The chain uses TRBV6-1 and TRBJ1-4; 8 bases align to TRBD1. The CDR3 runs to 14 residues. Trimming cost V 7 bases and J 8 bases; bases outside gene matches: 9. Looked up from germline, CDR1 is MNHNS and CDR2 is SASEGT. The CDR3 sequence is CASTRTGLGEKLFF. Here the CDR3 DNA reads TGTGCCAGCACCAGGACAGGGCTCGGGGAAAAACTGTTTTTT.

The gene calls are TRBV7-2 and TRBJ2-3; D could derive from TRBD1 or TRBD2 (5 bases each). This CDR3 comprises 14 residues. Trimming took off 5 bases at V and 2 bases at J, with 11 bases between the two ends. Germline V gene data show CDR1 as SGHTA and CDR2 as FQGNSA. The CDR3 spells CASSRDGTTDTQYF. Here the CDR3 DNA reads TGTGCCAGCAGCCGGGACGGAACCACAGATACGCAGTATTTT.

The table lists this clonotype with a few counts. This sequence joins TRBV29-1 and TRBJ2-5; D not certain. The CDR3 sequence is 12 residues long. The V end lost 2 bases, the J end lost 8 bases, and 12 bases lay between the germline ends. The germline CDR1 and CDR2 sequences are SQVTM and ANQGSEA. CDR3 protein: CSVEKLAYTQYF. The DNA of the CDR3 is TGCAGCGTTGAAAAGTTGGCCTACACCCAGTACTTC.

Only a few counts were recorded for this clonotype. The V and J genes are TRBV6-2 or TRBV6-3 and TRBJ2-1; 7 bases match TRBD2. J lost 7 bases, V lost 5 bases, and 8 bases had no gene match. This CDR3 region has 14 residues. The V gene's germline CDR1 is MNHEY and CDR2 SVGEGT. The CDR3 DNA reads as TGTGCCAGCAGTCCTCCCGGGGGGTGGAATGAGCAGTTCTTC. This codes for CASSPPGGWNEQFF.

This clonotype appeared many times. This chain's CDR3 is CASSLSGGLAEQYF. The CDR3 DNA reads as TGTGCCAGCAGCTTATCAGGGGGACTCGCCGAGCAGTACTTC. The chain couples TRBV7-2 to TRBJ2-7; possibly TRBD1 for D (7 bases). CDR3 length: 14 amino acids. Trimming cost V 2 bases and J 6 bases, with 14 bases left between them. Germline-derived CDR1 and CDR2 are SGHTA and FQGNSA.

The CDR3 DNA sequence: TGTGCCAGCAGTTACTCGGACAGCCAAGAGACCCAGTACTTC. It codes for CASSYSDSQETQYF. V and J are TRBV6-2 or TRBV6-3 and TRBJ2-5; D perhaps matches TRBD1 (6 bases). Germline CDR1 reads MNHEY; CDR2 reads SVGEGT. The CDR3 is made up of 14 amino acids. V was shortened by 0 bases and J by 1 base, with 6 bases between the two germline ends.

The chain uses TRBV7-2 and TRBJ2-4, with a possible D match to TRBD2 (6 bases). This CDR3 has 15 residues. The ends were cut back, 1 base at V and 1 base at J, with 8 bases in the middle. CDR1 and CDR2 (germline): SGHTA, FQGNSA. The CDR3 region is CASSLVRGAKNIQYF. The CDR3 coding sequence is TGTGCCAGCAGCTTAGTACGGGGGGCCAAAAACATTCAGTACTTC.

The genes are TRBV6-6 and TRBJ2-2, with a possible D match to TRBD1 (6 bases). The V end lost 8 bases, the J end lost 6 bases, and 13 bases lay between the germline ends. Germline V gene sequence: CDR1 MNHNY, CDR2 SVGAGI (reference sequence). The CDR3 loop spans 13 amino acids. The CDR3 region has the DNA TGTGCCAGCCTCAGGGGCGCCCCCGGGGAGCTGTTTTTT. It is translated as CASLRGAPGELFF.

This rearrangement joins TRBV14 to TRBJ2-2, with no clear D. Trimming stripped 0 bases from V and 6 bases from J, with 11 bases between. The CDR3 spans 15 residues. CDR1 is SGHDN, CDR2 FVKESK, per germline. The CDR3 reads CASSQESEVAGELFF. In DNA, the CDR3 is TGTGCCAGCAGCCAAGAATCTGAAGTTGCCGGGGAGCTGTTTTTT.

The chain uses TRBV3-1 and TRBJ2-5; 7 nucleotides match TRBD2. Germline loops: CDR1 LGHDT, CDR2 YNNKEL (reference sequence). With V trimmed by 5 bases and J by 5 bases, 8 bases remained unmatched. CDR3 length: 14 residues. This CDR3 reads CASSTRTRSETQYF. In DNA, the CDR3 is TGTGCCAGCAGCACCCGGACTAGGAGCGAGACCCAGTACTTC.

This clonotype was seen a few times. The chain carries TRBV20-1 and TRBJ2-1, with D perhaps TRBD2 (5 bases). The CDR3 runs 17 residues. The V gene's germline CDR1 is DFQATT and CDR2 SNEGSKA (reference sequence). Deletions cut 1 base from V and 9 bases from J, with 25 bases between. CDR3 amino acids: CSARAEWKTTAEGEQFF. The DNA of the CDR3 is TGCAGTGCTAGAGCTGAGTGGAAGACCACCGCAGAGGGTGAGCAGTTCTTC.

The V call is TRBV6-1, the J call TRBJ2-3; 12 bases agree with TRBD2. The ends lost 4 bases at V and 3 bases at J; junction bases unmatched: 2. The CDR3 runs to 15 residues. Germline CDR1 is MNHNS and CDR2 is SASEGT. CDR3 sequence reads: CASSAGLAGTDTQYF. For the CDR3, the DNA is TGTGCCAGCAGTGCGGGACTAGCGGGTACAGATACGCAGTATTTT.

The chain couples TRBV7-2 to TRBJ2-3; either TRBD1 or TRBD2 may supply D (6 bases each). The CDR3 runs 15 residues. Germline-derived CDR1 and CDR2 are SGHTA and FQGNSA. V lost 5 bases and J lost 3, with 15 bases in between. The CDR3 region is CASSTLGGLTDTQYF. In DNA form, the CDR3 reads TGTGCCAGCAGCACCCTAGGGGGGCTTACAGATACGCAGTATTTT.

CDR3 region: CASSGPSLGNEQFF. CDR3 nucleotides: TGCGCCAGCTCCGGTCCGTCTCTTGGCAATGAGCAGTTCTTC. The gene calls are TRBV5-1 and TRBJ2-1, with D uncertain. The length of the CDR3 is 14 residues. Germline CDR1 reads SGHRS; CDR2 reads YFSETQ. Trimming pared 7 bases from V and 6 bases from J, leaving 17 bases between.

The V call is TRBV6-5, the J call TRBJ2-2; D unresolved. CDR1 MNHEY and CDR2 SVGAGI come from the germline V gene. This CDR3 comprises 16 residues. Between the trimmed V and J ends, which lost 0 bases and 3 bases, there was a span of 11 bases. The CDR3 sequence: CASSYSIGTYTGELFF. DNA for the CDR3: TGTGCCAGCAGTTACTCGATCGGCACTTACACCGGGGAGCTGTTTTTT.

The gene calls are TRBV6-1 and TRBJ2-1; 7 bases line up with TRBD2. Germline loops: CDR1 MNHNS, CDR2 SASEGT. The V gene end was trimmed by 6 bases and the J gene end by 5 bases; junction bases not matched to a gene: 10. This CDR3 contains 15 residues. This CDR3 is CASRNKRERDNEQFF. In DNA, the CDR3 is TGTGCCAGCAGGAACAAGCGGGAAAGGGACAATGAGCAGTTCTTC.